This T cell receptor (beta chain) was recovered during a study of T-cell reconstitution after alpha-beta-depleted transplantation in children. This CDR3 is 16 amino acids long. The ends lost 2 bases at V and 9 bases at J; junction bases unmatched: 12. Unique molecular identifiers were built into the TCRbeta library. TCRdb ran MiXCR on the PCR reads and lists one entry per CDR3 protein. Among just over 950,000 distinct CDR3 sequences listed, around 30% were seen once. The receptor's source is a boy under three years old who had a stem cell transplant for SCID, so the T cells may come from the graft donor. Sequencing was performed on PBMCs, mostly from graft donor cells, taken 360 days after TCRalphabeta/CD19-depleted stem cell transplant. This chain joins TRBV12-3 or TRBV12-4 and TRBJ2-1; 8 positions agree with TRBD2. The CDR3 region is CASSLSGGSSVGEQFF. In DNA, the CDR3 is TGTGCCAGCAGTTTAAGCGGGGGAAGCTCGGTGGGTGAGCAGTTCTTC.